Following are 24 T cell receptor beta chains from one sample sequenced in a study of blood T cell repertoires in COVID-19. Generated by immunoSEQ multiplex PCR, the TCRdb table keeps only in-frame clones and is missing some. The top ten clones hold more than 7% of a sample with a few hundred thousand clones, about 78% of them seen once. The sample consisted of peripheral blood. These receptors came from a woman in her 70s with acute or convalescent COVID-19.

V is TRBV18 and J is TRBJ2-7; 9 bases are a match to TRBD1. This CDR3 region has 15 residues. Looked up from germline, CDR1 is KGHSH and CDR2 is LQKENI. The V and J ends lost 6 bases and 6 bases, in that order; junction bases with no gene match: 12. The CDR3 nucleotides read TGTGCCAGCTCCCTTGGGACAGGGATGGTGGGCGAGCAGTACTTC. This sequence encodes CASSLGTGMVGEQYF.

V is TRBV10-3 and J is TRBJ2-4, with a weak D call TRBD1 (6 bases). The germline gives CDR1 ENHRY, CDR2 SYGVKD. V lost 6 bases and J 0 bases, leaving 15 bases between the germline ends. The CDR3 length is 16 residues. CDR3 residues: CAISRGDVLAKNIQYF. CDR3 coding DNA: TGTGCCATCAGCAGGGGCGATGTATTAGCCAAAAACATTCAGTACTTC.

The chain links TRBV5-4 to TRBJ1-1; D is unclear. This CDR3 contains 14 residues. Germline V CDR1 and CDR2: SGHNT, YYREEE (reference sequence). The V gene lost 0 bases and the J gene lost 1 base, with 7 bases spanning the gap. The CDR3 is CASSLGTANTEAFF. The CDR3 nucleotides read TGTGCCAGCAGCTTGGGTACAGCGAACACTGAAGCTTTCTTT.

V and J are TRBV20-1 and TRBJ2-5, with D unclear. Per germline, CDR1 DFQATT and CDR2 SNEGSKA (reference sequence). The V gene lost 5 bases and the J gene lost 2 bases, with 6 bases spanning the gap. This CDR3 has 11 amino acids. For the CDR3, the DNA is TGCAGTGCTGAGTCTCAAGAGACCCAGTACTTC. This codes for CSAESQETQYF.

In this sample, this clone turned up a few times. The gene calls are TRBV6-5 and TRBJ2-1; a possible D gene is TRBD1 (6 bases). This CDR3 has 14 residues. CDR1 and CDR2 from the germline V gene are MNHEY and SVGAGI. V was shortened by 8 bases and J by 7 bases, with 18 bases between the two germline ends. The CDR3 DNA reads TGTGCCAGCCGTCTCACAGGGTTGAGAAATGAGCAGTTCTTC. This gives the protein CASRLTGLRNEQFF.

V gene TRBV12-3 or TRBV12-4 combines with J gene TRBJ1-2, with 7 bases matching TRBD1. V shed 1 base, J shed 4 bases, and the junction held 0 bases outside the gene matches. This CDR3 contains 13 residues. The CDR3 nucleotides are TGTGCCAGCAGTTTAGACAGGGGCTATGGCTACACCTTC. Its protein product is CASSLDRGYGYTF.

V and J are TRBV19 and TRBJ2-4; TRBD2 aligns across 13 bases. CDR1 LNHDA and CDR2 SQIVND come from the germline V gene (reference sequence). The J segment lost 4 bases and the V segment lost 4 bases, leaving 4 bases of the junction unmatched. There are 16 residues in the CDR3. CDR3 in DNA: TGTGCCAGTAGTAAACCGGGACTAGCGGGGAAAAACATTCAGTACTTC. It translates to CASSKPGLAGKNIQYF.

This clone showed up just a few times. Other DNA sequences from this sample encode an identical CDR3 as well. V usage is TRBV5-1 and J usage is TRBJ2-1; TRBD1 matches 7 bases. Per the germline V gene, CDR1 is SGHRS and CDR2 is YFSETQ. Trimming cost V 4 bases and J 7 bases; bases outside gene matches: 8. This CDR3 is built from 14 residues. In DNA, the CDR3 is TGCGCCAGCAGCCGTCTGGGCAGGGGGAATGAGCAGTTCTTC. Its protein product is CASSRLGRGNEQFF.

This clone was recorded only once. The chain links TRBV3-1 (or the pseudogene TRBV3-2) to TRBJ2-2, with 12 positions matching TRBD2. CDR3 length: 16 residues. Trimming took 1 base from V and 7 from J; bases not matched to a gene: 4. Germline assignment: CDR1 LGHDT and CDR2 YNNKEL (reference sequence). CDR3 in DNA: TGTGCCAGCAGCCAAGGACTAGCGGGGGCGGTCGGGGAGCTGTTTTTT. This translates into CASSQGLAGAVGELFF.

The V and J genes are TRBV7-2 and TRBJ2-1; the D gene is possibly TRBD2 (5 bases). The CDR3 runs to 14 residues. V lost 6 bases and J 8 bases, leaving 17 bases between the germline ends. Germline V gene data show CDR1 as SGHTA and CDR2 as FQGNSA. Here the CDR3 reads CASRMTGSSDEQFF. The CDR3 DNA reads TGTGCCAGCAGGATGACTGGTAGTAGCGATGAGCAGTTCTTC.

V usage is TRBV7-9 and J usage is TRBJ1-2; a possible D gene is TRBD1 (6 bases). V was clipped by 5 bases and J by 2 bases, with 12 bases between them. This CDR3 has 14 residues. Per the germline V gene, CDR1 is SEHNR and CDR2 is FQNEAQ (reference sequence). The CDR3 DNA is TGTGCCAGCAGCCCCCGAGGGGGAAACTATGGCTACACCTTC. Translation: CASSPRGGNYGYTF.

The chain joins TRBV18 to TRBJ1-1, with D uncertain. The CDR3 has 17 amino acids. Trimming left V 1 base short and J 1 base short, with 16 bases between. The germline CDR1 and CDR2 sequences are KGHSH and LQKENI. The CDR3 loop reads CASSPRSSVFGNTEAFF. Here the CDR3 DNA reads TGTGCCAGCTCACCACGGAGCAGTGTTTTCGGGAACACTGAAGCTTTCTTT.

The chain joins TRBV5-8 to TRBJ2-5, with 8 bases matching TRBD1. This CDR3 contains 14 residues. The germline V gene has CDR1 SGHTS and CDR2 YDEGEE. J lost 1 base, V lost 4 bases, and 3 bases had no gene match. The CDR3 spells CASSRGQGQETQYF. The CDR3 nucleotides read TGTGCCAGCAGCAGAGGACAGGGCCAAGAGACCCAGTACTTC. Supplemented by reference TRBV5-8 and TRBJ2-5, the full variable domain reads EAGVTQSPTHLIKTRGQQATLRCSPISGHTSVYWYQQALGLGLQFLLWYDEGEERNRGNFPPRFSGRQFPNYSSELNVNALELEDSALYLCASSRGQGQETQYFGPGTRLLVL.

This clone was counted only a few times. The chain employs TRBV19 and TRBJ1-2; TRBD1 might be the D (5 bases). Per germline, CDR1 LNHDA and CDR2 SQIVND (reference sequence). The CDR3 has 16 amino acids. V lost 0 bases and J lost 8, with 19 bases in between. The CDR3 loop is CASSIEGRQLMGGYTF. DNA for the CDR3: TGTGCCAGTAGTATAGAAGGCCGACAGCTGATGGGGGGCTACACCTTC.

V gene TRBV5-1 combines with J gene TRBJ1-1, with TRBD1 as a possible D gene (6 bases). Per germline, CDR1 SGHRS and CDR2 YFSETQ. Between the trimmed V and J ends, which lost 2 bases and 4 bases, there was a span of 33 bases. The length of the CDR3 is 21 residues. For the CDR3, the DNA is TGCGCCAGCAGCTTTCATTCTCGTTTCCCCCTCTCGCAGGGGTTGGGCACTGAAGCTTTCTTT. Encoded protein: CASSFHSRFPLSQGLGTEAFF.

This chain joins TRBV24-1 and TRBJ2-1, with 11 nucleotides matching TRBD2. Germline V lookup: CDR1 KGHDR, CDR2 SFDVKD. This CDR3 region has 16 residues. V dropped 4 bases and J dropped 3; count of bases not matched to a gene: 4. CDR3 coding DNA: TGTGCCACCAGTGACACAACTAGCGGGGGCTACAATGAGCAGTTCTTC. This encodes CATSDTTSGGYNEQFF.

V gene TRBV19 combines with J gene TRBJ2-1, with 8 bases fitting TRBD1. The germline V gene has CDR1 LNHDA and CDR2 SQIVND (reference sequence). The V segment lost 9 bases and the J segment 2 bases; nucleotides outside the gene matches: 15. The CDR3 runs to 17 residues. This CDR3 is CASQRGQGASPYNEQFF. Here the CDR3 DNA reads TGTGCCAGCCAGAGGGGGCAGGGGGCCTCCCCCTACAATGAGCAGTTCTTC.

This chain connects TRBV2 to TRBJ2-7; possible D gene TRBD2, 5 bases. Germline lookup yields CDR1 SNHLY and CDR2 FYNNEI. This CDR3 has 14 amino acids. V dropped 4 bases and J dropped 0 bases, with 10 bases sitting between them. The CDR3 DNA is TGTGCCAGCAGTGTAACTAGGGACTCCTACGAGCAGTACTTC. Its protein is CASSVTRDSYEQYF. The full variable domain, in which reference TRBV2 and TRBJ2-7 provide the parts outside the CDR3, is EPEVTQTPSHQVTQMGQEVILRCVPISNHLYFYWYRQILGQKVEFLVSFYNNEISEKSEIFDDQFSVERPDGSNFTLKIRSTKLEDSAMYFCASSVTRDSYEQYFGPGTRLTVT.

This chain connects TRBV7-8 to TRBJ1-2; TRBD1 aligns across 7 bases. V was pared by 4 bases and J by 6 bases, with 8 bases of the junction left unmatched. CDR1 and CDR2 from the germline V gene are SGHVS and FQNEAQ. The CDR3 runs 14 residues. The CDR3 DNA is TGTGCCAGCAGCTCGCAGGGGGTTGAGCATGGCTACACCTTC. It encodes CASSSQGVEHGYTF. The full variable domain, rest sourced from reference TRBV7-8 and TRBJ1-2, is GAGVSQSPRYKVAKRGQDVALRCDPISGHVSLFWYQQALGQGPEFLTYFQNEAQLDKSGLPSDRFFAERPEGSVSTLKIQRTQQEDSAVYLCASSSQGVEHGYTFGSGTRLTVV.

In this sample, this clone turned up a few times. V gene TRBV7-9 combines with J gene TRBJ2-3; 9 bases align to TRBD1. The CDR3 sequence is 18 residues long. Per germline, CDR1 SEHNR and CDR2 FQNEAQ (reference sequence). Trimming took 5 bases from V and 3 from J; bases not matched to a gene: 15. This chain's CDR3 is CASSPITGTGKETDTQYF. The CDR3 coding sequence is TGTGCCAGCAGCCCCATTACCGGGACAGGGAAGGAGACAGATACGCAGTATTTT.

This chain connects TRBV15 to TRBJ1-1, with D possibly matching TRBD1 (6 bases). The V end was cut by 4 bases, the J end by 10 bases, with 10 bases between. The length of the CDR3 is 11 residues. Looked up from germline, CDR1 is LNHNV and CDR2 is YYDKDF (reference sequence). CDR3 nucleotide sequence: TGTGCCACCAGCATTAACAGGGCAGCTTTCTTT. It specifies CATSINRAAFF.

The gene calls are TRBV7-2 and TRBJ1-1; no clear D. V dropped 1 base and J dropped 5 bases, with 14 bases sitting between them. Per the germline V gene, CDR1 is SGHTA and CDR2 is FQGNSA. This CDR3 contains 15 residues. The CDR3 region has the DNA TGTGCCAGCAGCTTAGGAGTGGTAGGGAGAACTGAAGCTTTCTTT. Amino acids: CASSLGVVGRTEAFF.

The rearrangement joins TRBV5-1 to TRBJ2-1, with 11 bases identical to TRBD2. The CDR3 has 17 amino acids. Unmatched junction bases numbered 11, after V lost 4 bases and J lost 5 bases. Germline CDR1 SGHRS, CDR2 YFSETQ. This CDR3 reads CASSRLAGGPGHNEQFF. For the CDR3, the DNA is TGCGCCAGCAGCCGATTAGCGGGGGGGCCCGGACACAATGAGCAGTTCTTC. The variable domain in full, completed from reference TRBV5-1 and TRBJ2-1, reads KAGVTQTPRYLIKTRGQQVTLSCSPISGHRSVSWYQQTPGQGLQFLFEYFSETQRNKGNFPGRFSGRQFSNSRSEMNVSTLELGDSALYLCASSRLAGGPGHNEQFFGPGTRLTVL.

This clone appeared once. The chain recombines TRBV7-2 with TRBJ1-1; D unclear. The CDR3 contains 14 residues. The V gene's germline CDR1 is SGHTA and CDR2 FQGNSA. Trimming cost V 4 bases and J 0 bases, with 9 bases left between them. The CDR3 nucleotides read TGTGCCAGCAGCTCGAGTGTCATGAACACTGAAGCTTTCTTT. Protein product: CASSSSVMNTEAFF.